The 21 T cell receptor beta chains in this list originate from one sample, sequenced in a study of blood T cell repertoires in COVID-19. TCRdb keeps only in-frame clones here, not all; method: immunoSEQ multiplex PCR. The sample has around 170,000 clones; roughly 74% are singletons. Sequenced material: peripheral blood. The receptors were sampled from a woman older than 75 with acute or convalescent COVID-19.

V and J are TRBV18 and TRBJ2-2, with 7 bases fitting TRBD1. Looked up from germline, CDR1 is KGHSH and CDR2 is LQKENI. J was trimmed by 6 bases and V by 0 bases; bases with no gene match: 7. There are 16 residues in the CDR3. CDR3 nucleotide sequence: TGTGCCAGCTCACCACCGGGACAGAGGGGAGCCGGGGAGCTGTTTTTT. Protein: CASSPPGQRGAGELFF.

The chain carries TRBV12-3 or TRBV12-4 and TRBJ2-7, with D unresolved. The V and J ends lost 3 bases and 2 bases respectively, with 8 bases between them. This CDR3 contains 13 residues. The CDR3 region is CASSLRQTYEQYF. CDR3 sequence (DNA): TGTGCCAGCAGTTTGCGGCAAACCTACGAGCAGTACTTC.

This chain links TRBV12-5 with TRBJ2-5, with 15 bases identical to TRBD2. The CDR3 is 18 amino acids. CDR1 LGHNT and CDR2 FRNRAP come from the germline V gene. V trimming: 4 bases; J trimming: 4 bases; junction bases outside the gene matches: 10. The CDR3 DNA reads as TGTGCTAGTGGTTCCCCCGGACTAGCGGGGGGGCCGGGAGAGACCCAGTACTTC. It is translated as CASGSPGLAGGPGETQYF.

The V and J genes are TRBV14 and TRBJ1-1; 8 bases are shared with TRBD1. V trimming: 1 base; J trimming: 4 bases; junction bases outside the gene matches: 29. CDR1 and CDR2 (germline): SGHDN, FVKESK. The CDR3 is made up of 23 amino acids. CDR3 loop: CASSQVRLRGLRVNRGFGTEAFF. The CDR3 coding sequence is TGTGCCAGCAGCCAAGTCAGACTGCGTGGTTTAAGGGTTAACAGGGGGTTTGGCACTGAAGCTTTCTTT. Combining the CDR3 with reference TRBV14 and TRBJ1-1 gives the whole variable domain EAGVTQFPSHSVIEKGQTVTLRCDPISGHDNLYWYRRVMGKEIKFLLHFVKESKQDESGMPNNRFLAERTGGTYSTLKVQPAELEDSGVYFCASSQVRLRGLRVNRGFGTEAFFGQGTRLTVV.

V gene TRBV10-3 combines with J gene TRBJ2-3; 9 positions match TRBD2. CDR3 length equals 15 residues. The V segment lost 3 bases and the J segment 6 bases; nucleotides outside the gene matches: 7. Germline V gene data show CDR1 as ENHRY and CDR2 as SYGVKD. The CDR3 region is CAISDPRGGQDTQYF. Written as DNA, the CDR3 is TGTGCCATCAGTGACCCGCGGGGGGGCCAGGATACGCAGTATTTT.

This clone was picked up one time. The V call is TRBV2, the J call TRBJ1-5, with 9 bases identical to TRBD1. The germline gives CDR1 SNHLY, CDR2 FYNNEI. This CDR3 region has 15 residues. V dropped 6 bases and J dropped 3; count of bases not matched to a gene: 6. The CDR3 bases are TGTGCCAGCAGGGACAGGGGTGGTGACAATCAGCCCCAGCATTTT. Translating it yields CASRDRGGDNQPQHF.

This chain uses TRBV4-1 with TRBJ1-4; perhaps TRBD1 as D (6 bases). Germline V gene lookup returns CDR1 MGHRA and CDR2 YSYEKL. This CDR3 has 16 residues. With 0 bases removed from V and 4 bases from J, the gap between germline ends came to 12 bases. This CDR3 reads CASSQEGGAFNEKLFF. The CDR3 nucleotides are TGCGCCAGCAGCCAAGAAGGGGGGGCATTTAATGAAAAACTGTTTTTT.

The chain employs TRBV3-1 (or the pseudogene TRBV3-2) and TRBJ1-3; 7 positions match TRBD1. V lost 1 base to trimming and J lost 0 bases; unmatched junction nucleotides: 9. From germline, CDR1 is LGHDT and CDR2 YNNKEL (reference sequence). This CDR3 region has 18 residues. In DNA form, the CDR3 reads TGTGCCAGCAGCCAAGTAGGACCGGGACAGACCTCTGGAAACACCATATATTTT. Translating gives CASSQVGPGQTSGNTIYF.

This chain links TRBV30 with TRBJ2-3, with 14 bases fitting TRBD2. V dropped 3 bases and J dropped 7; count of bases not matched to a gene: 6. The CDR3 totals 15 residues. Germline lookup yields CDR1 GTSNPN and CDR2 SVGIG (reference sequence). The CDR3: CAWSGGTSGRNTQYF. DNA of the CDR3: TGTGCCTGGAGCGGAGGGACTAGCGGGAGAAATACGCAGTATTTT.

The chain's CDR3 is CSSRTGGIETQYF. The CDR3 DNA reads TGCAGCTCTAGGACAGGGGGCATCGAGACCCAGTACTTC. The chain employs TRBV29-1 and TRBJ2-5; 11 positions match TRBD1. Trimming removed 8 bases from V and 5 bases from J; junction bases left unmatched: 7. The CDR3 is 13 amino acids. Germline lookup yields CDR1 SQVTM and CDR2 ANQGSEA.

This chain connects TRBV6-5 to TRBJ1-4; weak D call: TRBD1 (5 bases). The length of the CDR3 is 15 residues. V was pared by 2 bases and J by 5 bases, with 12 bases between. Germline V gives CDR1 MNHEY, CDR2 SVGAGI. The CDR3 nucleotides read TGTGCCAGCAGTTACCGGGCGGCAGGGAATGAAAAACTGTTTTTT. Translating gives CASSYRAAGNEKLFF.

The rearrangement joins TRBV30 to TRBJ2-2; no definite D call. This CDR3 contains 13 residues. V lost 1 base and J 7 bases, leaving 10 bases between the germline ends. Germline-derived CDR1 and CDR2 are GTSNPN and SVGIG (reference sequence). For the CDR3, the DNA is TGTGCCTGGAGTGGGCTTGCGGTCGGGGAGCTGTTTTTT. This encodes CAWSGLAVGELFF. The variable domain in full, completed from reference TRBV30 and TRBJ2-2, reads SQTIHQWPATLVQPVGSPLSLECTVEGTSNPNLYWYRQAAGRGLQLLFYSVGIGQISSEVPQNLSASRPQDRQFILSSKKLLLSDSGFYLCAWSGLAVGELFFGEGSRLTVL.

This clone was recorded a few times. The V and J genes are TRBV5-1 and TRBJ1-3, with D possibly being TRBD1 (6 bases). This CDR3 spans 14 amino acids. Trimming shortened V by 4 bases and J by 4 bases, and 12 bases separated the two germline ends. Per the germline V gene, CDR1 is SGHRS and CDR2 is YFSETQ. CDR3 in amino acids: CASSTQGGGNTIYF. The DNA for the CDR3 is TGCGCCAGCAGCACACAGGGTGGGGGAAACACCATATATTTT.

The CDR3 DNA reads TGTGCCAGCAGCCTCCGGGGGGAGGAGACCCAGTACTTC. This codes for CASSLRGEETQYF. The J gene is TRBJ2-5, the V gene TRBV3-1 (or the pseudogene TRBV3-2); 7 bases are shared with TRBD2. After removal of 4 bases from V and 5 bases from J, the junction contained 4 bases not matched to a gene. Germline-derived CDR1 and CDR2 are LGHDT and YNNKEL (reference sequence). The CDR3 totals 13 residues.

The chain is built from TRBV5-1 and TRBJ2-7, with 11 bases identical to TRBD2. The CDR3 contains 14 residues. The germline V gene encodes CDR1 SGHRS and CDR2 YFSETQ. V shed 1 base, J shed 6 bases, and the junction held 3 bases outside the gene matches. This CDR3 is CASSLTSGSGEQYF. CDR3 bases: TGCGCCAGCAGCTTGACTAGCGGGAGTGGCGAGCAGTACTTC.

The chain has TRBV11-3 and TRBJ2-3; maybe TRBD1 (5 bases). This CDR3 has 14 residues. Per germline, CDR1 SGHNT and CDR2 YENEEA. The ends were cut back, 4 bases at V and 4 bases at J, with 12 bases in the middle. For the CDR3, the DNA is TGTGCCAGCAGCTCAGGGTTTGGATCAGATACGCAGTATTTT. Translated, it gives CASSSGFGSDTQYF.

V is TRBV6-1 and J is TRBJ1-1; D possibly corresponds to TRBD1 (6 bases). The V and J ends lost 4 bases and 0 bases respectively, with 21 bases between them. Germline V lookup: CDR1 MNHNS, CDR2 SASEGT. The CDR3 spans 18 residues. For the CDR3, the DNA is TGTGCCAGCAGTGGGCTCAGACAGGTCCCGGGGTTGAACACTGAAGCTTTCTTT. Translated, it gives CASSGLRQVPGLNTEAFF.

CDR3 nucleotides: TGTGCCAGCAGCTCAGATGTCTACGAGCAGTACTTC. Amino acid sequence: CASSSDVYEQYF. The chain is built from TRBV6-6 and TRBJ2-7; D not resolved. Germline CDR1 MNHNY, CDR2 SVGAGI (reference sequence). V dropped 6 bases and J dropped 3 bases, with 9 bases sitting between them. The CDR3 loop spans 12 amino acids.

The rearrangement links TRBV15 to TRBJ2-1; D possibly corresponds to TRBD2 (6 bases). V was trimmed by 0 bases and J by 7 bases, leaving 13 bases between them. This CDR3 has 15 amino acids. In germline, CDR1 is LNHNV, CDR2 YYDKDF (reference sequence). The CDR3 sequence: CATSRDLAGRNEQFF. The CDR3 coding sequence is TGTGCCACCAGCAGAGATTTAGCAGGGAGGAATGAGCAGTTCTTC.

The chain links TRBV28 to TRBJ2-2; possible D gene TRBD1, 6 bases. Per the germline V gene, CDR1 is MDHEN and CDR2 is SYDVKM. The CDR3 has 18 residues. Deletions cut 6 bases from V and 4 bases from J, with 24 bases between. The CDR3 nucleotides read TGTGCCAGCAGAACTCCGAATGGGGGCGATTCGAGCACCGGGGAGCTGTTTTTT. Translation gives CASRTPNGGDSSTGELFF. The variable domain in full, completed from reference TRBV28 and TRBJ2-2, reads DVKVTQSSRYLVKRTGEKVFLECVQDMDHENMFWYRQDPGLGLRLIYFSYDVKMKEKGDIPEGYSVSREKKERFSLILESASTNQTSMYLCASRTPNGGDSSTGELFFGEGSRLTVL.

This chain links TRBV28 with TRBJ2-3; weak D call: TRBD2 (5 bases). Germline V gene lookup returns CDR1 MDHEN and CDR2 SYDVKM. V shed 8 bases and J shed 8 bases, with 5 bases lying between them. This CDR3 spans 9 amino acids. CDR3 in DNA: TGTGCCAGCGGGAGTACGCAGTATTTT. Protein: CASGSTQYF.